These 14 T cell receptor beta chains were all obtained from the same sample, sequenced in a study of blood T cells in healthy people across ages. Then a second PCR, running roughly 7 to 11 cycles, was carried out with a sample-barcoded 5' primer and a J-beta primer mix. From the 5' RACE reads, TCRdb called clonotypes with MiXCR, one entry per CDR3 protein. The data contain roughly 1,000,000 distinct CDR3 sequences, roughly 24% of them singletons. These data were also reused for a study on T cells of mothers and their children.

The sample comprised blood. The receptors were sampled from a girl between 2 and 10 years old in good health.

This chain links TRBV14 with TRBJ2-1; D is unclear. V was pared by 4 bases and J by 15 bases, with 16 bases between. The CDR3 is 12 residues long. CDR1 and CDR2 (germline): SGHDN, FVKESK. The CDR3 sequence: CASSPAKNPWFF. Here the CDR3 DNA reads TGTGCCAGCAGCCCCGCAAAAAACCCTTGGTTCTTC. Variable domain in full (rest from reference TRBV14 and TRBJ2-1): EAGVTQFPSHSVIEKGQTVTLRCDPISGHDNLYWYRRVMGKEIKFLLHFVKESKQDESGMPNNRFLAERTGGTYSTLKVQPAELEDSGVYFCASSPAKNPWFFGPGTRLTVL.

This clonotype was detected only a few times. V and J are TRBV10-3 and TRBJ2-5, with a weak D call TRBD2 (6 bases). The CDR3 spans 15 residues. CDR1 and CDR2 (germline): ENHRY, SYGVKD. Trimming removed 0 bases from V and 2 bases from J, with 10 bases in between. The CDR3 bases are TGTGCCATCAGTGAGTCGGGCGGACTACAAGAGACCCAGTACTTC. It specifies CAISESGGLQETQYF.

The chain couples TRBV12-3 or TRBV12-4 to TRBJ2-7, with D possibly being TRBD2 (5 bases). V lost 3 bases to trimming and J lost 3 bases, with 18 bases between them. The length of the CDR3 is 16 residues. Here the CDR3 reads CASSFSYTGGYYEQYF. The CDR3 coding sequence is TGTGCCAGCAGTTTTTCGTACACCGGAGGATACTACGAGCAGTACTTC.

In this sample, this clonotype turned up a few times. This rearrangement joins TRBV2 to TRBJ1-2, with 8 bases lining up with TRBD1. The V segment lost 7 bases and the J segment 5 bases; nucleotides outside the gene matches: 6. Per germline, CDR1 SNHLY and CDR2 FYNNEI. This CDR3 is 13 amino acids long. The CDR3: CASKDRGPYGYTF. The CDR3 coding sequence is TGTGCCAGCAAAGACAGGGGCCCATATGGCTACACCTTC.

This chain links TRBV14 with TRBJ2-5; 8 positions match TRBD1. Trimming took 1 base from V and 11 from J; bases not matched to a gene: 12. Looked up from germline, CDR1 is SGHDN and CDR2 is FVKESK. This CDR3 contains 15 residues. CDR3 DNA: TGTGCCAGCAGCCAAGGGACAGGGCTTCGCTACGGGCAGTACTTC. The encoded protein is CASSQGTGLRYGQYF.

The chain has TRBV20-1 and TRBJ2-7, with 9 bases that match TRBD2. The J call may not be correct, given that the DNA end is closer to TRBJ2-1. CDR3 length: 13 amino acids. Germline V lookup: CDR1 DFQATT, CDR2 SNEGSKA (reference sequence). The CDR3 sequence: CSAISGGYNEQFF. In nucleotides, the CDR3 is TGCAGTGCTATTAGCGGGGGCTACAATGAGCAGTTCTTC.

The chain is built from TRBV11-3 and TRBJ1-1, with D unresolved. This CDR3 contains 13 residues. Germline lookup yields CDR1 SGHNT and CDR2 YENEEA. The ends were cut back, 1 base at V and 11 bases at J, with 14 bases in the middle. DNA for the CDR3: TGTGCCAGCAGCTTAGTGGAGGAGGATAATGCTTTCTTT. Translating gives CASSLVEEDNAFF.

V usage is TRBV10-3 and J usage is TRBJ1-5; D gene ambiguous. The CDR3 is 14 residues long. V dropped 7 bases and J dropped 4 bases, with 14 bases sitting between them. Germline assignment: CDR1 ENHRY and CDR2 SYGVKD. CDR3 sequence reads: CAIKDRLGNQPQHF. CDR3 sequence (DNA): TGTGCCATCAAGGACCGGCTTGGTAATCAGCCCCAGCATTTT.

This clonotype has only a few counts. Sequence at one end of the junction differs from germline and may be a read error. The chain joins TRBV9 to TRBJ2-5; D is perhaps TRBD1 (5 bases). Per germline, CDR1 SGDLS and CDR2 YYNGEE. CDR3 size: 14 residues. Written as DNA, the CDR3 is TGTGCCAGCAGTCCACCGGACAACCAAGAGACCCAGCACTTC. Protein: CASSPPDNQETQHF.

This clonotype has only a few counts. The rearrangement uses TRBV12-5 and TRBJ1-6; D is undetermined. The CDR3 length is 14 residues. The V gene lost 4 bases and the J gene lost 6 bases, with 10 bases spanning the gap. Germline loops: CDR1 LGHNT, CDR2 FRNRAP. This chain's CDR3 is CASGYQDGNSPLHF. The CDR3 coding sequence is TGTGCTAGTGGTTATCAGGACGGTAATTCACCCCTCCACTTT.

The chain recombines TRBV7-2 with TRBJ2-6, with 12 positions matching TRBD1. The CDR3 covers 18 residues. Germline V gene lookup returns CDR1 SGHTA and CDR2 FQGNSA. V gave up 6 bases and J gave up 1 base; unmatched junction bases: 7. The CDR3 DNA reads as TGTGCCAGCAGTTCTCGGGACAGGGGGCAGTCTGGGGCCAACGTCCTGACTTTC. Its protein is CASSSRDRGQSGANVLTF.

The chain carries TRBV6-2 or TRBV6-3 and TRBJ2-5; no clear D. The J call may be incorrect, as the DNA end agrees better with TRBJ2-1. From germline, CDR1 is MNHEY and CDR2 SVGEGT. The CDR3 spans 13 residues. DNA for the CDR3: TGTGCCAGCAGTTACCGGTTAGTTCTCGAGCAGTTCTTC. This sequence encodes CASSYRLVLEQFF.

The chain is built from TRBV12-3 or TRBV12-4 and TRBJ1-1; maybe TRBD1 (5 bases). CDR3 length: 13 amino acids. V lost 3 bases, J lost 6 bases, and 11 bases lay in between. CDR3 loop: CASSFGTRAEAFF. CDR3 DNA sequence: TGTGCCAGCAGTTTTGGGACTCGCGCTGAAGCTTTCTTT.

This clonotype was counted only a few times. The chain carries TRBV9 and TRBJ2-3; D is possibly TRBD2 (6 bases). There are 16 residues in the CDR3. Germline CDR1 is SGDLS and CDR2 is YYNGEE. Trimming removed 2 bases from V and 2 bases from J, with 15 bases in between. The CDR3 sequence: CASSVMGGDDTDTQYF. CDR3 bases: TGTGCCAGCAGCGTGATGGGCGGGGACGACACAGATACGCAGTATTTT.